A single TCR beta chain is shown here with its context. Its antigen is as yet unknown. Following autologous stem cell transplantation, relapse occurred in every patient, and exposure to brentuximab vedotin varied. Progressive disease, partial response or complete response was each patient's best response. This entry is derived from a study of PD-1 blockade in classical Hodgkin lymphoma. Study-level background: Each patient was given nivolumab 3 mg/kg through a vein every 2 weeks. Notes on the study in general: No one has yet defined what causes the repertoire differences, which may be disease activity or prior therapy. Significantly greater TCR diversity emerged by C4D1 in CD4+ cells but not CD8+ cells.

Produced via immunoSEQ multiplex PCR; TCRdb's table is partial and in-frame only. The table has approximately 60,000 clones, roughly 90% seen once; the top ten hold approximately 9.7%. The CDR3 loop spans 13 amino acids. Trimming left V 6 bases short and J 0 bases short, with 9 bases between. Per germline, CDR1 MDHEN and CDR2 SYDVKM. The source was peripheral blood mononuclear cells (PBMCs), collected at baseline. The TCR originated in a human donor with classical Hodgkin lymphoma. The chain has TRBV28 and TRBJ2-7; no clear D. The CDR3 nucleotides read TGTGCCAGCAGGGACGCGAGCTCCTACGAGCAGTACTTC. The encoded protein is CASRDASSYEQYF.